These T cell receptor beta chains were read from a single sample in a study of blood T cell repertoires in COVID-19. TCRdb keeps only in-frame clones here, not all; method: immunoSEQ multiplex PCR. The table has about 140,000 clones, roughly four fifths seen once; the top ten hold about 9.4%. The sequencing sample was made of peripheral blood. All receptors derive from a woman aged 45-59 years with active or convalescent COVID-19. The CDR3 runs from the conserved cysteine through the conserved F or W. Each record gives: D gene, clone size, V gene, J gene, CDR3 DNA, CDR3 protein. D genes are given only for firm matches. Size tells how often a clone was seen (once, few, many) or the class of an expanded clone, and some rows leave it out.

d_gene: TRBD1
abundance: -
v_gene: TRBV2
j_gene: TRBJ2-1
CDR3nt: TGTGCCAGCAAGGTTGACAGGGGGCAGGTGGATGAGCAGTTCTTC
CDR3aa: CASKVDRGQVDEQFF

d_gene: TRBD1
abundance: -
v_gene: TRBV27
j_gene: TRBJ1-1
CDR3nt: TGTGCCAGCAGTCCCCGGACAGGGGTCATGAACACTGAAGCTTTCTTT
CDR3aa: CASSPRTGVMNTEAFF

d_gene: -
abundance: -
v_gene: TRBV6-5
j_gene: TRBJ2-5
CDR3nt: TGTGCCAGCAGTTTGAGGCAGGGGTTGGGCGAGACCCAGTACTTC
CDR3aa: CASSLRQGLGETQYF

d_gene: TRBD2
abundance: -
v_gene: TRBV6-2/TRBV6-3
j_gene: TRBJ2-1
CDR3nt: TGTGCCAGCAGCCAGACTAGCGGGGGGGCCCGTGAGCAGTTCTTC
CDR3aa: CASSQTSGGAREQFF

d_gene: -
abundance: once
v_gene: TRBV27
j_gene: TRBJ1-2
CDR3nt: TGTGCCAGCAGTTTAAGCTCACCTCTCTATGGCTACACCTTC
CDR3aa: CASSLSSPLYGYTF

d_gene: -
abundance: -
v_gene: TRBV7-2
j_gene: TRBJ1-2
CDR3nt: TGTGCCAGCGTATCCGGCGGGGGGGCTCTTGAGGGCTACACCTTC
CDR3aa: CASVSGGGALEGYTF

d_gene: -
abundance: -
v_gene: TRBV20-1
j_gene: TRBJ1-1
CDR3nt: TGCAGTGCCGAGTACAGGGCTGAAGCTTTCTTT
CDR3aa: CSAEYRAEAFF

d_gene: -
abundance: -
v_gene: TRBV6-5
j_gene: TRBJ2-5
CDR3nt: TGTGCCAGCAGCGATTATTCCGAGGAGACCCAGTACTTC
CDR3aa: CASSDYSEETQYF

d_gene: -
abundance: -
v_gene: TRBV11-2
j_gene: TRBJ1-4
CDR3nt: TGTGCCAGCAGCCGATCAGGGGTAAATGAAAAACTGTTTTTT
CDR3aa: CASSRSGVNEKLFF

d_gene: TRBD1
abundance: -
v_gene: TRBV4-2
j_gene: TRBJ1-4
CDR3nt: TGTGCCAGCAGCCCCGGGACAGGGTCGCTCAATCTGTTTTTT
CDR3aa: CASSPGTGSLNLFF

d_gene: -
abundance: -
v_gene: TRBV7-2
j_gene: TRBJ1-5
CDR3nt: TGTGCCAGCAGCGGAGGGCAGGGCAATCAGCCCCAGCATTTT
CDR3aa: CASSGGQGNQPQHF

d_gene: -
abundance: -
v_gene: TRBV29-1
j_gene: TRBJ1-2
CDR3nt: TGCAGCTTTCGTCGGGCGGGAACGGATGGCTACACCTTC
CDR3aa: CSFRRAGTDGYTF

d_gene: TRBD1
abundance: many
v_gene: TRBV4-3
j_gene: TRBJ1-2
CDR3nt: TGCGCCAGCAGCCTCGGACAGGGGTATGGCTACACCTTC
CDR3aa: CASSLGQGYGYTF

d_gene: -
abundance: -
v_gene: TRBV5-1
j_gene: TRBJ2-2
CDR3nt: TGCGCCAGCAGCCCTCGGACAGCAACGGTAGACACCGGGGAGCTGTTTTTT
CDR3aa: CASSPRTATVDTGELFF

d_gene: TRBD2
abundance: -
v_gene: TRBV6-1
j_gene: TRBJ2-1
CDR3nt: TGTGCCAGCAGTGAAGCGTACGTCTGGACTAGCGGTAGTGAGCAGTTCTTC
CDR3aa: CASSEAYVWTSGSEQFF

d_gene: TRBD2
abundance: -
v_gene: TRBV27
j_gene: TRBJ2-5
CDR3nt: TGTGCCAGCAGTCCCGGGACTAGCTCGCCAATAAAGACCCAGTACTTC
CDR3aa: CASSPGTSSPIKTQYF

d_gene: -
abundance: -
v_gene: TRBV30
j_gene: TRBJ2-5
CDR3nt: TGTGCCTGGAGTGTCGGGGGAGGAGAGACCCAGTACTTC
CDR3aa: CAWSVGGGETQYF

d_gene: -
abundance: -
v_gene: TRBV4-3
j_gene: TRBJ2-1
CDR3nt: TGCGCCAGCAGCTCCTCCCCGGCGCGGAGCTCCTACAATGAGCAGTTCTTC
CDR3aa: CASSSSPARSSYNEQFF

d_gene: TRBD2
abundance: -
v_gene: TRBV5-1
j_gene: TRBJ2-1
CDR3nt: TGCGCCAGCAGCCCGCTATGGAGCGGGGGGGCGCCGAGCTCCTACAATGAGCAGTTCTTC
CDR3aa: CASSPLWSGGAPSSYNEQFF

d_gene: TRBD2
abundance: -
v_gene: TRBV6-1
j_gene: TRBJ2-1
CDR3nt: TGTGCCAGCAGTGAAGAGCGGGGGGTCCATCAGTTCTTC
CDR3aa: CASSEERGVHQFF

d_gene: TRBD2
abundance: -
v_gene: TRBV18
j_gene: TRBJ2-7
CDR3nt: TGTGCCAGCTCACCAACTAGCGGGACCTACGAGCAGTACTTC
CDR3aa: CASSPTSGTYEQYF

d_gene: -
abundance: -
v_gene: TRBV11-2
j_gene: TRBJ2-1
CDR3nt: TGTGCCAGCAGCTTAGATGGCGGGAATCCCTACAATGAGCAGTTCTTC
CDR3aa: CASSLDGGNPYNEQFF

d_gene: TRBD1
abundance: -
v_gene: TRBV29-1
j_gene: TRBJ1-5
CDR3nt: TGCAGCGTGGAACAGGGGGGAGATCAGCCCCAGCATTTT
CDR3aa: CSVEQGGDQPQHF

d_gene: TRBD1
abundance: -
v_gene: TRBV6-5
j_gene: TRBJ2-3
CDR3nt: TGTGCCAGCAGGGGGACAGGGGGCGTAGATACGCAGTATTTT
CDR3aa: CASRGTGGVDTQYF

d_gene: -
abundance: -
v_gene: TRBV5-6
j_gene: TRBJ2-5
CDR3nt: TGTGCCAGCAGCTTACTTGGGACATGGCAGCGGGAGACCCAGTACTTC
CDR3aa: CASSLLGTWQRETQYF

d_gene: TRBD1
abundance: -
v_gene: TRBV25-1
j_gene: TRBJ1-2
CDR3nt: TGTGCCAGCAGTCCCACTACCCGACAGGGGGCAGGAGTCTATGGCTACACCTTC
CDR3aa: CASSPTTRQGAGVYGYTF

d_gene: TRBD1
abundance: -
v_gene: TRBV5-1
j_gene: TRBJ1-6
CDR3nt: TGCGCCAGCAGCTCGGGACAGGGTTGGGGTTCACCCCTCCACTTT
CDR3aa: CASSSGQGWGSPLHF

d_gene: TRBD1
abundance: -
v_gene: TRBV7-2
j_gene: TRBJ2-7
CDR3nt: TGTGCCAGCAGCATCCTACAGGGGTCCGGCGAGCAGTACTTC
CDR3aa: CASSILQGSGEQYF

d_gene: TRBD2
abundance: -
v_gene: TRBV9
j_gene: TRBJ2-2
CDR3nt: TGTGCCAGCAGCGTAAGGACTAGCGGGAGAAGAACGCTGAACACCGGGGAGCTGTTTTTT
CDR3aa: CASSVRTSGRRTLNTGELFF

d_gene: -
abundance: -
v_gene: TRBV21-1
j_gene: TRBJ2-7
CDR3nt: TGTGCCAGCAGCATTCGACAGGGTCGGCCCTACGAGCAGTACTTC
CDR3aa: CASSIRQGRPYEQYF

d_gene: -
abundance: -
v_gene: TRBV3-1/TRBV3-2
j_gene: TRBJ1-5
CDR3nt: TGTGCCAGCAGCCAGGGGCGAGGTGGGAATCAGCCCCAGCATTTT
CDR3aa: CASSQGRGGNQPQHF

d_gene: TRBD2
abundance: -
v_gene: TRBV9
j_gene: TRBJ2-2
CDR3nt: TGTGCCAGCAGCGTCTCCGGGACTAGCGGGTTGGACGGGGAGCTGTTTTTT
CDR3aa: CASSVSGTSGLDGELFF

d_gene: -
abundance: -
v_gene: TRBV11-3
j_gene: TRBJ2-7
CDR3nt: TGTGCCAGCAGCTGGGGGGTCGGGTCGGAGCAGTACTTC
CDR3aa: CASSWGVGSEQYF

d_gene: -
abundance: once
v_gene: TRBV4-1
j_gene: TRBJ1-5
CDR3nt: TGCGCCAGCAGCCAAGATCGGAGGGGTGGCAATCAGCCCCAGCATTTT
CDR3aa: CASSQDRRGGNQPQHF

d_gene: TRBD1
abundance: -
v_gene: TRBV7-3
j_gene: TRBJ2-1
CDR3nt: TGTGCCAGCAGCCCGACAGGGGGCGCCTCCTACAATGAGCAGTTCTTC
CDR3aa: CASSPTGGASYNEQFF

d_gene: TRBD1
abundance: -
v_gene: TRBV19
j_gene: TRBJ1-5
CDR3nt: TGTGCCAGTAGTTCTAGGACAGGGGTTAATCAGCCCCAGCATTTT
CDR3aa: CASSSRTGVNQPQHF

d_gene: TRBD2
abundance: -
v_gene: TRBV6-1
j_gene: TRBJ2-3
CDR3nt: TGTGCCAGCAGTGAAGGGTGGATGTTGGCGGGAGGTGCGCCAGATACGCAGTATTTT
CDR3aa: CASSEGWMLAGGAPDTQYF

d_gene: -
abundance: -
v_gene: TRBV7-2
j_gene: TRBJ2-7
CDR3nt: TGTGCCAGCAGCTTAGGCGCTCCTAACCTGAGGGGGGGGCAAGGGCAGTACTTC
CDR3aa: CASSLGAPNLRGGQGQYF

d_gene: TRBD1
abundance: -
v_gene: TRBV2
j_gene: TRBJ2-5
CDR3nt: TGTGCCAGCAGTTCGAATCCCGGGACAGTGGGTGAGGAGACCCAGTACTTC
CDR3aa: CASSSNPGTVGEETQYF

d_gene: TRBD1
abundance: -
v_gene: TRBV6-2/TRBV6-3
j_gene: TRBJ1-2
CDR3nt: TGTGCCAGCAGTACGGGGACAGGGGGACAGAACACCTTC
CDR3aa: CASSTGTGGQNTF

d_gene: -
abundance: once
v_gene: TRBV5-6
j_gene: TRBJ1-2
CDR3nt: TGTGCCAGCAGCTTGAGCAGGGTCGGTGGCTACACCTTC
CDR3aa: CASSLSRVGGYTF

d_gene: -
abundance: few
v_gene: TRBV21-1
j_gene: TRBJ2-7
CDR3nt: TGTGCCAGCAGCAACGGCGGGAGGGAAGCCTACGAGCAGTACTTC
CDR3aa: CASSNGGREAYEQYF